The source of this T cell receptor (beta chain) is a study of control samples from healthy donors and cancer patients. The data were produced by immunoSEQ multiplex PCR, yet TCRdb's version contains in-frame clones alone and is incomplete. The sample holds approximately 190,000 clones. The CDR3 has 13 amino acids. The germline V gene has CDR1 MNHEY and CDR2 SMNVEV (reference sequence). The V end was cut by 3 bases, the J end by 1 base, with 4 bases between. This receptor was taken from a woman aged 25-40 years in good health. This sequence joins TRBV27 and TRBJ2-1; D unclear. The sequencing input was blood. CDR3 DNA: TGTGCCAGCAGTTTCAAGTCCTACAATGAGCAGTTCTTC. Residues: CASSFKSYNEQFF.